These T cell receptor beta chains were read from a single sample in a study of blood T cell repertoires in COVID-19. Some clones are missing from TCRdb's copy, which holds only in-frame ones; the method was immunoSEQ multiplex PCR. This sample has about 210,000 clones, with more than 80% found just once. Material: PBMCs or T cells enriched from blood (not recorded which). These receptors were obtained from a woman aged 18-29 years who had recovered from COVID-19. Both conserved end residues are part of each CDR3. Fields, in order: CDR3 length, J gene, clone size, V gene, D gene, CDR3 DNA, CDR3 protein. A D gene is named only where the DNA matches it firmly. Clone sizes are given selectively: once, few, many, or a class where the clone is expanded.

len: 17
j_gene: TRBJ2-2
abundance: NA
v_gene: TRBV24-1
d_gene: TRBD1
CDR3nt: TGTGCCACCAGTGACCCTACAGGGGGCTTATACACCGGGGAGCTGTTTTTT
CDR3aa: CATSDPTGGLYTGELFF

len: 16
j_gene: TRBJ1-2
abundance: NA
v_gene: TRBV6-5
d_gene: NA
CDR3nt: TGTGCCAGCAGTTCTACCGTACGGGGGTCCATTGATGGCTACACCTTC
CDR3aa: CASSSTVRGSIDGYTF

len: 15
j_gene: TRBJ1-1
abundance: many
v_gene: TRBV6-5
d_gene: TRBD1
CDR3nt: TGTGCCAGCAAAAAACGAAGACAGGGCGGCACTGAAGCTTTCTTT
CDR3aa: CASKKRRQGGTEAFF

len: 15
j_gene: TRBJ2-1
abundance: NA
v_gene: TRBV28
d_gene: TRBD2
CDR3nt: TGTGCCAGCAGGACTAGCGGGAGCTCCTACAATGAGCAGTTCTTC
CDR3aa: CASRTSGSSYNEQFF

len: 14
j_gene: TRBJ2-2
abundance: once
v_gene: TRBV7-9
d_gene: NA
CDR3nt: TGTGCCAGCAGCTTAATCCGGGGCACCGGGGAGCTGTTTTTT
CDR3aa: CASSLIRGTGELFF

len: 15
j_gene: TRBJ1-5
abundance: NA
v_gene: TRBV6-5
d_gene: TRBD1
CDR3nt: TGTGCCAGCCTGTTTCTGACAGGGGCGGGTCAGCCCCAGCATTTT
CDR3aa: CASLFLTGAGQPQHF

len: 15
j_gene: TRBJ2-7
abundance: NA
v_gene: TRBV29-1
d_gene: NA
CDR3nt: TGCAGCGCCACCTCTGGAGGGACGGTCTTTGGGGAGCAGTACTTC
CDR3aa: CSATSGGTVFGEQYF

len: 15
j_gene: TRBJ2-7
abundance: NA
v_gene: TRBV6-5
d_gene: TRBD1
CDR3nt: TGTGCCAGCAGTTACTCAGGGACAGGGGGCGGCGAGCAGTACTTC
CDR3aa: CASSYSGTGGGEQYF

len: 17
j_gene: TRBJ2-1
abundance: NA
v_gene: TRBV24-1
d_gene: NA
CDR3nt: TGTGCCACCAGTGATTCCTGGGCCCCCCGCGCGTACAATGAGCAGTTCTTC
CDR3aa: CATSDSWAPRAYNEQFF

len: 17
j_gene: TRBJ1-6
abundance: NA
v_gene: TRBV23-1
d_gene: TRBD1
CDR3nt: TGCGCCAGCAGTCAATCCCCCCGGGACAGACTTAATTCACCCCTCCACTTT
CDR3aa: CASSQSPRDRLNSPLHF

len: 15
j_gene: TRBJ1-6
abundance: few
v_gene: TRBV6-5
d_gene: NA
CDR3nt: TGTGCCAGCAGCCTAGCGACAGAAGGTAATTCACCCCTCCACTTT
CDR3aa: CASSLATEGNSPLHF

len: 14
j_gene: TRBJ1-1
abundance: NA
v_gene: TRBV28
d_gene: NA
CDR3nt: TGTGCCAGCAGTTTAGGGGGGGCAGCCCTTGAAGCTTTCTTT
CDR3aa: CASSLGGAALEAFF

len: 15
j_gene: TRBJ1-3
abundance: NA
v_gene: TRBV5-1
d_gene: NA
CDR3nt: TGCGCCAGCAGCTTGGGCTCGGGTATCGGAAACACCATATATTTT
CDR3aa: CASSLGSGIGNTIYF

len: 16
j_gene: TRBJ2-5
abundance: NA
v_gene: TRBV3-1/TRBV3-2
d_gene: TRBD2
CDR3nt: TGTGCCAGCAGCCAAAACCTAGCGGGGGGGTCAGAGACCCAGTACTTC
CDR3aa: CASSQNLAGGSETQYF

len: 18
j_gene: TRBJ1-1
abundance: NA
v_gene: TRBV5-5
d_gene: TRBD1
CDR3nt: TGTGCCAGCAGCCCTGACGTTCTGGGACAGGGCAAAGGAATTGTAGCTTTCTTT
CDR3aa: CASSPDVLGQGKGIVAFF

len: 14
j_gene: TRBJ1-2
abundance: NA
v_gene: TRBV11-2
d_gene: TRBD1
CDR3nt: TGTGCCAGCAGCTTTGGCAGGGGGCAAAGTGGCTACACCTTC
CDR3aa: CASSFGRGQSGYTF

len: 12
j_gene: TRBJ1-2
abundance: NA
v_gene: TRBV12-3/TRBV12-4
d_gene: TRBD1
CDR3nt: TGTGCCAGCAGTACGACAGGGCGTGGCTACACCTTC
CDR3aa: CASSTTGRGYTF

len: 14
j_gene: TRBJ2-2
abundance: NA
v_gene: TRBV19
d_gene: NA
CDR3nt: TGTGCCAGCAAGCCCGTAGATTACACCGGGGAGCTGTTTTTT
CDR3aa: CASKPVDYTGELFF

len: 13
j_gene: TRBJ1-2
abundance: NA
v_gene: TRBV10-3
d_gene: NA
CDR3nt: TGTGCCATCAGTGAAAGGGGGTCGGATGGCTACACCTTC
CDR3aa: CAISERGSDGYTF

len: 14
j_gene: TRBJ2-7
abundance: NA
v_gene: TRBV7-6
d_gene: TRBD2
CDR3nt: TGTGCCAGCAGCCGGAGCGGGACTACCTACGAGCAGTACTTC
CDR3aa: CASSRSGTTYEQYF

len: 14
j_gene: TRBJ2-7
abundance: NA
v_gene: TRBV27
d_gene: TRBD1
CDR3nt: TGTGCCAGCAGTCAGAGGGGGCGCAACTCCGAGCAGTACTTC
CDR3aa: CASSQRGRNSEQYF

len: 18
j_gene: TRBJ2-1
abundance: NA
v_gene: TRBV11-2
d_gene: TRBD2
CDR3nt: TGTGCCAGCAAAAATCTAGCGGGAGATTCTATTCACTACAATGAGCAGTTCTTC
CDR3aa: CASKNLAGDSIHYNEQFF

len: 14
j_gene: TRBJ1-2
abundance: NA
v_gene: TRBV28
d_gene: TRBD1
CDR3nt: TGTGCCAGCGGTACAGGGGGCAAGAGCTATGGCTACACCTTC
CDR3aa: CASGTGGKSYGYTF

len: 14
j_gene: TRBJ1-4
abundance: NA
v_gene: TRBV6-5
d_gene: TRBD1
CDR3nt: TGTGCCAGCAGTAACCGGGACAGTAATGAAAAACTGTTTTTT
CDR3aa: CASSNRDSNEKLFF

len: 16
j_gene: TRBJ2-6
abundance: NA
v_gene: TRBV10-3
d_gene: TRBD2
CDR3nt: TGTGCCATCAGGGGTAGCGGGTACTCTGGGGCCAACGTCCTGACTTTC
CDR3aa: CAIRGSGYSGANVLTF

len: 16
j_gene: TRBJ1-2
abundance: NA
v_gene: TRBV27
d_gene: TRBD1
CDR3nt: TGTGCCAGCAGTTTACGACAGGGGGCCCTCCTCTATGGCTACACCTTC
CDR3aa: CASSLRQGALLYGYTF

len: 16
j_gene: TRBJ2-7
abundance: NA
v_gene: TRBV3-1/TRBV3-2
d_gene: TRBD2
CDR3nt: TGTGCCAGCAGCCCGGGACTAGCGGGGACCTTTTACGAGCAGTACTTC
CDR3aa: CASSPGLAGTFYEQYF

len: 12
j_gene: TRBJ2-5
abundance: NA
v_gene: TRBV27
d_gene: NA
CDR3nt: TGTGCCAGCAGTAGGACGGGGGAGACCCAGTACTTC
CDR3aa: CASSRTGETQYF

len: 15
j_gene: TRBJ2-1
abundance: NA
v_gene: TRBV5-4
d_gene: TRBD2
CDR3nt: TGTGCCAGCAGCTTAACTAGCGGGGGCGACAATGAGCAGTTCTTC
CDR3aa: CASSLTSGGDNEQFF

len: 14
j_gene: TRBJ2-1
abundance: once
v_gene: TRBV9
d_gene: TRBD2
CDR3nt: TGTGCCAGCAGCGTCGGCGGGGGTTACAATGAGCAGTTCTTC
CDR3aa: CASSVGGGYNEQFF

len: 12
j_gene: TRBJ1-5
abundance: NA
v_gene: TRBV24-1
d_gene: NA
CDR3nt: TGTGCCACCAGTGATCGAGGACAGCCCCAGCATTTT
CDR3aa: CATSDRGQPQHF

len: 13
j_gene: TRBJ2-1
abundance: NA
v_gene: TRBV19
d_gene: TRBD1
CDR3nt: TGTGCCAGTCGGGACAGAGCCTACAATGAGCAGTTCTTC
CDR3aa: CASRDRAYNEQFF

len: 14
j_gene: TRBJ2-2
abundance: NA
v_gene: TRBV4-2
d_gene: TRBD2
CDR3nt: TGTGCCAGCAGCTCGGGAGGCGAGTCCGGGGAGCTGTTTTTT
CDR3aa: CASSSGGESGELFF

len: 13
j_gene: TRBJ1-1
abundance: NA
v_gene: TRBV29-1
d_gene: NA
CDR3nt: TGCAGCGCCATGGACATCATGAACACTGAAGCTTTCTTT
CDR3aa: CSAMDIMNTEAFF

len: 14
j_gene: TRBJ1-1
abundance: NA
v_gene: TRBV7-2
d_gene: NA
CDR3nt: TGTGCCAGCAGCTTAGAGGAGGGCAACACTGAAGCTTTCTTT
CDR3aa: CASSLEEGNTEAFF

len: 13
j_gene: TRBJ2-1
abundance: NA
v_gene: TRBV25-1
d_gene: TRBD2
CDR3nt: TGTGCCAGCACGCTAGCGGGGGGCAATGAGCAGTTCTTC
CDR3aa: CASTLAGGNEQFF

len: 15
j_gene: TRBJ1-4
abundance: NA
v_gene: TRBV7-9
d_gene: TRBD1
CDR3nt: TGTGCCAGCAGCCCACCGGACAGGGAAAATGAAAAACTGTTTTTT
CDR3aa: CASSPPDRENEKLFF

len: 13
j_gene: TRBJ2-7
abundance: NA
v_gene: TRBV10-3
d_gene: TRBD1
CDR3nt: TGTGCCACCACCGGGACAGATACCTACGAGCAGTACTTC
CDR3aa: CATTGTDTYEQYF

len: 12
j_gene: TRBJ2-1
abundance: NA
v_gene: TRBV7-9
d_gene: TRBD2
CDR3nt: TGTGCCAGCAGCGCGGGGGGCAATGAGCAGTTCTTC
CDR3aa: CASSAGGNEQFF

len: 14
j_gene: TRBJ1-1
abundance: NA
v_gene: TRBV10-1
d_gene: NA
CDR3nt: TGCGCCAGCAGTGCGACAGGATTGAACACTGAAGCTTTCTTT
CDR3aa: CASSATGLNTEAFF

len: 11
j_gene: TRBJ2-7
abundance: NA
v_gene: TRBV20-1
d_gene: NA
CDR3nt: TGCAGTGCTAGAAGGGCGGGGGAGCAGTACTTC
CDR3aa: CSARRAGEQYF

len: 13
j_gene: TRBJ1-1
abundance: NA
v_gene: TRBV30
d_gene: TRBD1
CDR3nt: TGTGCCTGGAGTCGGCAGGGGGCTTATGAAGCTTTCTTT
CDR3aa: CAWSRQGAYEAFF

len: 15
j_gene: TRBJ1-6
abundance: NA
v_gene: TRBV28
d_gene: NA
CDR3nt: TGTGCCAGCAAAGTCGGGGGTGGGCCTAATTCACCCCTCCACTTT
CDR3aa: CASKVGGGPNSPLHF